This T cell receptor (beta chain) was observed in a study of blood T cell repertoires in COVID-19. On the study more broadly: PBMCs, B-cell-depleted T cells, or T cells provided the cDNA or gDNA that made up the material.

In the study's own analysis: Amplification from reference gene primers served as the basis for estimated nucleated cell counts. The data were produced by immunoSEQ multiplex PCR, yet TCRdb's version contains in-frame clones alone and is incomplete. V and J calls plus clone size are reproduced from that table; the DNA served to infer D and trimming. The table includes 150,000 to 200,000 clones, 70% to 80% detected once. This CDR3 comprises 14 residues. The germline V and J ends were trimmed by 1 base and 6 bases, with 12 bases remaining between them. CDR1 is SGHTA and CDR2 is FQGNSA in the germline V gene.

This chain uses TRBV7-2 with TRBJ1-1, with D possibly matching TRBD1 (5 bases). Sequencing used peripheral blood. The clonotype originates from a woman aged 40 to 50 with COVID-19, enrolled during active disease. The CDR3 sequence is CASSLEGRAAEAFF. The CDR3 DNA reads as TGTGCCAGCAGCTTAGAGGGCAGGGCCGCTGAAGCTTTCTTT.